The entry that follows covers one T cell receptor (beta chain) sequence. Its specificity is not known. These data are taken from a study of T cells in localized non-small cell lung cancer. Here immunoSEQ multiplex PCR was the method, and the copy in TCRdb shows in-frame clones only, minus some. This table has about 70,000 clones, about four fifths appearing once. Broader study findings: Sequencing, confined to only one tumor region, leaves heterogeneity possible. Among the top 100 tumor clones, a median about 60 appeared in adjacent lung.

V trimming: 1 base; J trimming: 0 bases; junction bases outside the gene matches: 3. This CDR3 has 16 amino acids. Germline V gene sequence: CDR1 SNHLY, CDR2 FYNNEI. The chain links TRBV2 to TRBJ2-7, with 10 bases identical to TRBD2. This sample comprised peripheral blood, obtained before any cancer treatment. The TCR sequence derives from a female donor older than 55 with stage I lung adenocarcinoma. The CDR3 is CASSEGLAGISYEQYF. The CDR3, as DNA: TGTGCCAGCAGTGAAGGACTAGCGGGCATCTCCTACGAGCAGTACTTC.